The following is a T cell receptor (beta chain) sequence with its context. Antigen unknown. The assay was immunoSEQ multiplex PCR, and TCRdb's table has in-frame clones only and misses some. This table has around 180,000 clones, about nine tenths appearing once. Time point given: blood 4 weeks post-SBRT, at nephrectomy. Regarding treatment: 15 Gy SBRT to primary tumor, nephrectomy 4 weeks later. The tumor was a clear cell renal cell carcinoma. The V segment lost 5 bases and the J segment 4 bases; nucleotides outside the gene matches: 7. Per germline, CDR1 LGHNT and CDR2 FRNRAP. The CDR3 has 14 amino acids. The entry originates in a study of radiation and T cells in renal cell carcinoma. Study-level results: From baseline, blood top tumor clonotypes peaked at 2 weeks post-radiation.

The clonotype comes from a woman aged 45-65 years with renal cell carcinoma. Material: blood, obtained from a patient whose treatment included radiotherapy and nephrectomy. The chain couples TRBV12-5 to TRBJ2-7; 8 nucleotides agree with TRBD1. CDR3 DNA: TGTGCTAGTGGTCTGAGGGGACAGGAGTACGAGCAGTACTTC. Protein product: CASGLRGQEYEQYF.